This TCR beta chain was found in a study of liver allograft versus peripheral blood T cells. Study-level information: The study compared liver allograft T cell receptor repertoires against peripheral blood repertoires of liver transplant recipients. Study-level findings and limits: Peripheral blood T cell receptor repertoires reportedly differed from those found within liver allografts.

TCRdb reprocessed the reads via MiXCR and lists one record per CDR3 protein. The repertoire includes about 1,800 distinct CDR3 sequences, roughly a sixth of them detected once, and about 15% sits in the top ten. Germline V gene lookup returns CDR1 DFQATT and CDR2 SNEGSKA (reference sequence). The ends were cut back, 6 bases at V and 9 bases at J, with 14 bases in the middle. The CDR3 is 11 residues long. Relative to its sample, this clonotype is large. Its antigen is currently unknown. This chain joins TRBV20-1 and TRBJ1-2; D is undetermined. The TCR was taken from a human patient who had a liver transplant. Some of these T cells may belong to the graft donor. The CDR3 nucleotides are TGCAGTGCCGTCTCCGACATGAGCTACACCTTC. Its translation is CSAVSDMSYTF.